The 4 T cell receptor beta chains listed next were all sequenced from one sample in a study of blood T cells in healthy people across ages. Combining a sample-barcoded 5' primer with a J-beta primer mix, a second PCR ran for 7 to 11 cycles. TCRdb independently ran MiXCR on the 5' RACE reads; one entry per CDR3 protein. The sample lists about 1.8 million distinct CDR3 sequences; about 49% were seen once. The specimen sequenced was blood. These receptors originate from a woman aged 40 to 50 in good health.

This rearrangement joins TRBV28 to TRBJ1-2; 7 bases map to TRBD1. Unmatched junction bases numbered 13, after V lost 4 bases and J lost 8 bases. Looked up from germline, CDR1 is MDHEN and CDR2 is SYDVKM. There are 15 residues in the CDR3. The CDR3 nucleotides read TGTGCCAGCAGTTCCACCTTCGACAGGGCTGGCGGCTACACCTTC. Encoded protein: CASSSTFDRAGGYTF.

Regarding this clonotype: This may arise from a read error, as a much more abundant clone is one base away. The chain couples TRBV27 to TRBJ2-5; D could derive from TRBD1 or TRBD2 (5 bases each). Per the germline V gene, CDR1 is MNHEY and CDR2 is SMNVEV (reference sequence). There are 13 residues in the CDR3. V was shortened by 8 bases and J by 5 bases, with 15 bases between the two germline ends. This CDR3 is CASRRGDEETQYF. In DNA, the CDR3 is TGTGCCAGCCGAAGAGGGGATGAGGAGACCCAGTACTTC.

V gene TRBV2 combines with J gene TRBJ2-2; D gene uncertain. Germline CDR1 and CDR2: SNHLY and FYNNEI. Deletions cut 3 bases from V and 1 base from J, with 9 bases between. This CDR3 comprises 15 residues. The CDR3 region has the DNA TGTGCCAGCAGTGATTCTACCTGGAACACCGGGGAGCTGTTTTTT. Protein product: CASSDSTWNTGELFF.

This clonotype was counted a few times. The chain joins TRBV7-2 to TRBJ2-3; D gene ambiguous. The CDR3 is made up of 13 amino acids. CDR1 SGHTA and CDR2 FQGNSA come from the germline V gene. Deletions cut 4 bases from V and 6 bases from J, with 11 bases between. The DNA of the CDR3 is TGTGCCAGCAGCTCATGGGTGGCGGATACGCAGTATTTT. Its protein is CASSSWVADTQYF.